Presented here are 5 T cell receptor beta chains from one specimen sequenced in a study of cytomegalovirus exposure and HLA in healthy donors (dated by TCRdb to the late 2010s). The library was produced with the immunoSEQ multiplex PCR assay. The multiplex PCR relied on a mix of 60 forward primers for TCR Vbeta segments and 13 reverse primers for TCR Jbeta segments. This immuneACCESS table, as held by TCRdb, lists in-frame sequences with V and J called but not all clones. Of the missing ones, under half trace to an unresolved V gene in checked studies; the others have no known cause. This sample is represented by roughly 100,000 clones; roughly 75% of them were singletons. Roughly 1.7% of the sample is held by the ten biggest clonotypes. Sequences were obtained from PBMCs. The origin of the receptors is a middle-aged woman in good health and CMV-seronegative.

The CDR3 protein is CASSPRRTSGIRGAGELFF. The CDR3 DNA is TGTGCCAGCTCACCCCGGAGGACTAGCGGGATAAGGGGGGCCGGGGAGCTGTTTTTT. The chain uses TRBV18 and TRBJ2-2; TRBD2 aligns across 12 bases. CDR1 and CDR2 from the germline V gene are KGHSH and LQKENI. J gave up 6 bases and V 3 bases, and 14 bases lay outside the gene matches. This CDR3 contains 19 residues.

The chain's CDR3 is CASSQGNGATQYF. CDR3 DNA sequence: TGTGCCAGCAGCCAAGGAAATGGGGCGACCCAGTACTTC. V gene TRBV14 combines with J gene TRBJ2-5, with a possible D match to TRBD1 (5 bases). This CDR3 spans 13 amino acids. CDR1 is SGHDN and CDR2 is FVKESK in the germline V gene. The V end was cut by 1 base, the J end by 7 bases, with 10 bases between.

This clone was found a few times. V is TRBV13 and J is TRBJ2-7; no clear D gene. This CDR3 is built from 13 residues. Trimming pared 4 bases from V and 2 bases from J, leaving 9 bases between. Germline loops: CDR1 PRHDT, CDR2 FYEKMQ (reference sequence). The CDR3, as DNA: TGTGCCAGCAGCTCTAGTCCAACCTACGAGCAGTACTTC. Amino acid sequence: CASSSSPTYEQYF.

The chain has TRBV28 and TRBJ1-1, with 7 bases lining up with TRBD1. V gave up 5 bases and J gave up 7 bases; unmatched junction bases: 13. The CDR3 is made up of 15 amino acids. Looked up from germline, CDR1 is MDHEN and CDR2 is SYDVKM. The CDR3 loop is CASSGLDRDLFEAFF. In DNA form, the CDR3 reads TGTGCCAGCAGTGGCCTTGACAGGGACCTTTTTGAAGCTTTCTTT.

V and J are TRBV2 and TRBJ2-7, with D possibly matching TRBD2 (5 bases). The CDR3 totals 12 residues. Trimming took 10 bases from V and 6 from J, leaving 16 bases between them. From germline, CDR1 is SNHLY and CDR2 FYNNEI. CDR3 sequence (DNA): TGTGCCACCTCGGAGCTTGGGAGCGAGCAGTACTTC. The encoded protein is CATSELGSEQYF.